A single sample gave rise to the 12 T cell receptor beta chains below, sequenced in a study of T cells in localized non-small cell lung cancer (dated by TCRdb to 2018 to 2021). The library relied on the immunoSEQ multiplex PCR assay. TCRdb's version of the immuneACCESS table is confined to in-frame rearrangements and falls short of the full clone set. An unresolved V gene accounts for under half of the shortfall where checked; the remainder is of unknown origin. The sample profile shows around 8,000 clones; about 91% of them were found once. The top ten clones comprise about 5% of the sample. The sample here was peripheral blood mononuclear cells, taken before any cancer treatment. Source of these receptors: a male donor at least 60 years old with stage II lung adenocarcinoma.

Only one count was recorded for this clone. This chain uses TRBV5-1 with TRBJ1-1, with TRBD1 as a possible D gene (5 bases). The germline V and J ends were trimmed by 2 bases and 6 bases, with 14 bases remaining between them. Germline V CDR1 and CDR2: SGHRS, YFSETQ. The CDR3 consists of 14 residues. Here the CDR3 reads CASSFGGDQSEAFF. The CDR3 DNA follows: TGCGCCAGCAGCTTCGGTGGGGACCAATCTGAAGCTTTCTTT.

This sequence joins TRBV7-6 and TRBJ2-7; 8 bases fit TRBD1. After removal of 5 bases from V and 2 bases from J, the junction contained 5 bases not matched to a gene. The CDR3 runs 14 residues. Germline loops: CDR1 SGHVS, CDR2 FNYEAQ. CDR3 amino acids: CASSPTGAPYEQYF. The CDR3 bases are TGTGCCAGCAGCCCGACAGGGGCACCCTACGAGCAGTACTTC.

This clone has just one count. J is TRBJ2-2 and V is TRBV2; 8 nucleotides align to TRBD2. J gave up 1 base and V 8 bases, and 9 bases lay outside the gene matches. CDR3 length: 16 amino acids. CDR1 SNHLY and CDR2 FYNNEI come from the germline V gene. The CDR3 DNA follows: TGTGCCAGCTCTTCTGCGAGCGGGGGGAACACCGGGGAGCTGTTTTTT. Its translation is CASSSASGGNTGELFF.

This rearrangement joins TRBV9 to TRBJ1-5, with D tentatively TRBD1 (6 bases). CDR1 and CDR2 (germline): SGDLS, YYNGEE. CDR3 length equals 14 residues. Trimming removed 3 bases at V and 5 bases at J, with 12 bases between. The CDR3 DNA follows: TGTGCCAGCAGCGGGACAGCCTCACATCAGCCCCAGCATTTT. Translation gives CASSGTASHQPQHF.

V and J are TRBV11-1 and TRBJ1-2; D ambiguous. The ends were cut back, 5 bases at V and 3 bases at J, with 13 bases in the middle. In germline, CDR1 is SGHAT, CDR2 FQDESV (reference sequence). CDR3 length equals 14 residues. The CDR3 DNA follows: TGTGCCAGCAGCAGTAGCCGAGTGGACTATGGCTACACCTTC. Its protein product is CASSSSRVDYGYTF.

CDR3 in DNA: TGCGCCAGCAGCCAAGACTCGTACACTGAAGCTTTCTTT. Its translation is CASSQDSYTEAFF. This chain links TRBV4-3 with TRBJ1-1; D uncertain. Germline V gene sequence: CDR1 LGHNA, CDR2 YSLEER. The CDR3 consists of 13 residues. Trimming left V 0 bases short and J 3 bases short, with 5 bases between.

The chain joins TRBV7-9 to TRBJ2-4; weak D call: TRBD1 (5 bases). CDR3 size: 16 residues. Between the trimmed V and J ends, which lost 1 base and 1 base, there was a span of 11 bases. Germline assignment: CDR1 SEHNR and CDR2 FQNEAQ (reference sequence). This CDR3 reads CASSLGQGLAKNIQYF. CDR3 DNA sequence: TGTGCCAGCAGCTTAGGGCAGGGTCTTGCCAAAAACATTCAGTACTTC.

This rearrangement joins TRBV18 to TRBJ1-3; no definite D call. V lost 2 bases, J lost 4 bases, and 12 bases lay in between. CDR3 length: 15 amino acids. The germline CDR1 and CDR2 sequences are KGHSH and LQKENI. The CDR3 DNA reads as TGTGCCAGCTCACCAATCGAGGTGGAAGGAAACACCATATATTTT. Residues: CASSPIEVEGNTIYF.

The V gene is TRBV6-5, the J gene TRBJ1-4, with TRBD1 matching 8 bases. The CDR3 extends over 13 amino acids. The J segment lost 5 bases and the V segment lost 10 bases, leaving 6 bases of the junction unmatched. The germline CDR1 and CDR2 sequences are MNHEY and SVGAGI. CDR3 nucleotide sequence: TGTGCCACTCGGCAGGGGGCCAATGAAAAACTGTTTTTT. Protein: CATRQGANEKLFF.

This clone has just a few counts. The V and J genes are TRBV11-2 and TRBJ1-5; D gene ambiguous. Trimming stripped 3 bases from V and 0 bases from J, with 9 bases between. CDR1 is SGHAT and CDR2 is FQNNGV in the germline V gene. This CDR3 region has 15 residues. The CDR3 sequence: CASSLAGYSNQPQHF. CDR3 sequence (DNA): TGTGCCAGCAGCTTGGCAGGATATAGCAATCAGCCCCAGCATTTT.

The chain has TRBV11-2 and TRBJ1-6; D ambiguous. The CDR3 totals 16 residues. Trimming removed 10 bases at V and 0 bases at J, with 16 bases between. Germline CDR1 SGHAT, CDR2 FQNNGV. CDR3 loop: CATRAESSSYNSPLHF. CDR3 bases: TGTGCCACCCGGGCCGAATCAAGCTCCTATAATTCACCCCTCCACTTT.

The chain combines TRBV5-5 with TRBJ2-7; 12 bases fit TRBD1. This CDR3 region has 15 residues. The V and J ends lost 4 bases and 5 bases, in that order; junction bases with no gene match: 7. Germline V CDR1 and CDR2: SGHKS, YYEKEE (reference sequence). The chain's CDR3 is CASSARDRGRDEQYF. The CDR3 DNA reads TGTGCCAGCAGCGCCCGGGACAGGGGGCGGGACGAGCAGTACTTC.